What follows are 27 T cell receptor beta chains derived from one specimen sequenced in a study of human T cells and chemical hapten exposure. Regarding time point: patch test 2, 6 weeks after DPC sensitization. Treatment described: therapeutic diphenylcyclopropenone sensitization with weekly scalp DPC. MiXCR was run by TCRdb on the RACE reads, yielding one entry per CDR3 protein. The table records about 84,000 distinct CDR3 sequences, more than 9% of them present only once. The sequencing here drew on whole blood, taken in connection with sensitization to the hapten diphenylcyclopropenone (DPC). The origin of the receptors is a woman aged 45 to 65 with alopecia areata. Some clones in this sample may be carry-over from other donors' samples.

This clonotype was counted only a few times. This chain uses TRBV21-1 with TRBJ2-2; the table's D call, TRBD2, has no DNA check behind it. TRBV21-1 is recorded as a pseudogene. The CDR3 has 19 amino acids. For the CDR3, the DNA is TGTGCCAGCAGCAGAAGACAGGGGAGGGGACTAGCCGCCACCGGGGAGCTGTTTTTT. Encoded protein: CASSRRQGRGLAATGELFF.

Only a few counts were recorded for this clonotype. V gene TRBV3-1 combines with J gene TRBJ2-4, with 12 bases aligning to TRBD2. The germline V gene encodes CDR1 LGHDT and CDR2 YNNKEL (reference sequence). This CDR3 is 15 amino acids long. V lost 5 bases, J lost 1 base, and 0 bases stayed unmatched. The CDR3 protein is CASSTSGRAKNIQYF. As DNA, the CDR3 is TGTGCCAGCAGCACTAGCGGGAGGGCCAAAAACATTCAGTACTTC.

This clonotype appeared a single time. This chain uses TRBV28 with TRBJ1-5, with TRBD1 matching 9 bases. The CDR3 extends over 15 amino acids. Trimming cost V 2 bases and J 8 bases; bases outside gene matches: 7. The V gene's germline CDR1 is MDHEN and CDR2 SYDVKM. CDR3 region: CASSLRTGAAEPQHF. The CDR3 DNA sequence: TGTGCCAGCAGTTTAAGGACAGGGGCGGCGGAGCCCCAGCATTTT.

There are many counts of this clonotype. This rearrangement joins TRBV5-1 to TRBJ2-7; possible D gene TRBD2, 5 bases. Germline lookup yields CDR1 SGHRS and CDR2 YFSETQ. The CDR3 has 13 residues. V lost 4 bases and J 3 bases, leaving 11 bases between the germline ends. The DNA for the CDR3 is TGCGCCAGCAGCACGCCAGCGGACTACGAGCAGTACTTC. Amino acids: CASSTPADYEQYF.

This clonotype was seen more than once but under ten times. The chain joins TRBV20-1 to TRBJ2-3; D is undetermined. Germline CDR1 reads DFQATT; CDR2 reads SNEGSKA (reference sequence). With 3 bases removed from V and 0 bases from J, the gap between germline ends came to 19 bases. There are 17 residues in the CDR3. In DNA form, the CDR3 reads TGCAGTGCTAGGTCGCTAGTGACCAAATTTAGCACAGATACGCAGTATTTT. Protein product: CSARSLVTKFSTDTQYF.

This chain uses TRBV7-2 with TRBJ2-7; 7 bases are a match to TRBD1. The CDR3 is 14 amino acids. CDR1 and CDR2 from the germline V gene are SGHTA and FQGNSA. With 5 bases clipped from V and 2 bases from J, the junction kept 6 bases outside the gene matches. The CDR3 nucleotides read TGTGCCAGCAGCAGAAGAGGGGGCCCCTACGAGCAGTACTTC. Translation: CASSRRGGPYEQYF.

The chain carries TRBV5-8 and TRBJ2-6; possibly TRBD2 for D (5 bases). Germline V CDR1 and CDR2: SGHTS, YDEGEE. The CDR3 extends over 17 amino acids. The V and J ends lost 2 bases and 2 bases respectively, with 14 bases between them. CDR3 sequence: CASSFYTGITGANVLTF. The DNA for the CDR3 is TGTGCCAGCAGCTTTTACACGGGGATAACTGGGGCCAACGTCCTGACTTTC.

This clonotype was observed at least ten times. V gene TRBV6-2 or TRBV6-3 combines with J gene TRBJ2-1, with D uncertain. The CDR3 runs 11 residues. Germline lookup yields CDR1 MNHEY and CDR2 SVGEGT. V was cut by 8 bases and J by 4 bases, with 6 bases left in between. The CDR3 loop is CASLTYNEQFF. For the CDR3, the DNA is TGTGCCAGCCTGACGTACAATGAGCAGTTCTTC.

The rearrangement uses TRBV29-1 and TRBJ2-2, with 9 bases aligning to TRBD1. Trimming cost V 4 bases and J 4 bases; bases outside gene matches: 7. This CDR3 contains 15 residues. Looked up from germline, CDR1 is SQVTM and CDR2 is ANQGSEA. The CDR3: CSVGTPGQGTGELFF. The DNA for the CDR3 is TGCAGCGTTGGGACCCCGGGACAGGGCACCGGGGAGCTGTTTTTT.

In its sample, this clonotype was seen many times. The rearrangement links TRBV7-9 to TRBJ2-5; 11 bases agree with TRBD1. This CDR3 region has 15 residues. J was trimmed by 4 bases and V by 5 bases; bases with no gene match: 6. Per the germline V gene, CDR1 is SEHNR and CDR2 is FQNEAQ (reference sequence). CDR3 nucleotides: TGTGCCAGCAGCCCAGGACAGGGGGCGCGAGAGACCCAGTACTTC. As protein: CASSPGQGARETQYF.

A few counts support this clonotype. The chain carries TRBV18 and TRBJ2-3, with D uncertain. V was cut by 6 bases and J by 0 bases, with 16 bases left in between. The CDR3 is made up of 16 amino acids. Germline CDR1 is KGHSH and CDR2 is LQKENI. This chain's CDR3 is CASSMDVPGSTDTQYF. For the CDR3, the DNA is TGTGCCAGCTCCATGGACGTCCCGGGTAGCACAGATACGCAGTATTTT.

J is TRBJ2-5 and V is TRBV29-1; D not resolved. The CDR3 covers 13 residues. V lost 4 bases and J lost 1, with 10 bases in between. CDR1 and CDR2 from the germline V gene are SQVTM and ANQGSEA. CDR3 residues: CSVALLLQETQYF. The CDR3 bases are TGCAGCGTTGCTCTTCTTCTCCAAGAGACCCAGTACTTC.

The V and J genes are TRBV20-1 and TRBJ2-7; 7 bases agree with TRBD1. The CDR3 sequence is 13 residues long. Germline CDR1 is DFQATT and CDR2 is SNEGSKA (reference sequence). V gave up 3 bases and J gave up 6 bases; unmatched junction bases: 8. Here the CDR3 reads CSARVYRGGEQYF. DNA of the CDR3: TGCAGTGCTAGGGTTTACAGGGGCGGCGAGCAGTACTTC.

A few counts support this clonotype. DNA for the CDR3: TGCAGCGACTTACTAGCGGGAGTCACAGATACGCAGTATTTT. This sequence encodes CSDLLAGVTDTQYF. The chain employs TRBV29-1 and TRBJ2-3, with 11 positions matching TRBD2. This CDR3 comprises 14 residues. V lost 7 bases and J lost 2; bases outside the gene matches: 5. The germline gives CDR1 SQVTM, CDR2 ANQGSEA.

This clonotype is medium-sized in the sample. V usage is TRBV20-1 and J usage is TRBJ1-5; perhaps TRBD1 as D (6 bases). This CDR3 spans 13 amino acids. Germline assignment: CDR1 DFQATT and CDR2 SNEGSKA (reference sequence). V lost 5 bases, J lost 2 bases, and 10 bases lay in between. The CDR3 bases are TGCAGTGCTTTCAGGGGCGGCAATCAGCCCCAGCATTTT. Its translation: CSAFRGGNQPQHF.

This rearrangement joins TRBV18 to TRBJ2-7; TRBD2 aligns across 8 bases. In germline, CDR1 is KGHSH, CDR2 LQKENI. The CDR3 is made up of 13 amino acids. Losses at the gene ends were 3 bases for V and 3 bases for J; bases not matched to a gene: 1. CDR3 sequence (DNA): TGTGCCAGCTCACCCAGCGGGGGCTACGAGCAGTACTTC. Protein sequence: CASSPSGGYEQYF.

This clonotype has ten or more counts. The gene calls are TRBV28 and TRBJ1-6; D perhaps matches TRBD1 (5 bases). The CDR3 consists of 14 residues. The ends were cut back, 8 bases at V and 7 bases at J, with 15 bases in the middle. Germline values: CDR1 MDHEN, CDR2 SYDVKM. CDR3 protein: CASGTGTGNSPLHF. The CDR3 nucleotides read TGTGCCAGCGGTACCGGGACGGGGAATTCACCCCTCCACTTT.

This clonotype occurred many times. The chain links TRBV12-3 or TRBV12-4 to TRBJ2-1; the match to TRBD2 covers 9 bases. After removal of 3 bases from V and 4 bases from J, the junction contained 7 bases not matched to a gene. CDR3 length: 16 amino acids. Here the CDR3 reads CASSFSSAGGYNEQFF. The CDR3 nucleotides read TGTGCCAGCAGTTTCTCGAGTGCGGGAGGGTACAATGAGCAGTTCTTC.

This clonotype turned up a few times. The J gene is TRBJ2-7, the V gene TRBV6-6; the D gene is possibly TRBD2 (6 bases). CDR1 is MNHNY, CDR2 SVGAGI, per germline (reference sequence). Trimming left V 5 bases short and J 5 bases short, with 13 bases between. The CDR3 spans 13 residues. CDR3 DNA sequence: TGTGCCAGCAGTCCCCGGGAGATTGACGAGCAGTACTTC. It encodes CASSPREIDEQYF.

This clonotype occurred many times. This chain connects TRBV5-1 to TRBJ2-3; tentative D call: TRBD2 (6 bases). V lost 0 bases to trimming and J lost 0 bases, with 11 bases between them. There are 16 residues in the CDR3. Germline V gene data show CDR1 as SGHRS and CDR2 as YFSETQ. Here the CDR3 reads CASSLAGGTSTDTQYF. The CDR3 region has the DNA TGCGCCAGCAGCTTGGCCGGCGGGACGAGCACAGATACGCAGTATTTT.

This clonotype has a count of ten or more. The CDR3 loop is CASSSGQVRPEAFF. The CDR3 DNA is TGTGCCAGCAGCAGCGGACAGGTGAGGCCTGAAGCTTTCTTT. The chain couples TRBV7-9 to TRBJ1-1; 7 nucleotides align to TRBD1. V lost 5 bases to trimming and J lost 6 bases; unmatched junction nucleotides: 9. The germline gives CDR1 SEHNR, CDR2 FQNEAQ (reference sequence). This CDR3 comprises 14 residues.

This clonotype was counted a few times. The rearrangement uses TRBV7-2 and TRBJ2-3, with D possibly TRBD2 on 6 matching bases. The CDR3 runs 16 residues. Germline CDR1 and CDR2: SGHTA and FQGNSA. Trimming left V 1 base short and J 1 base short, with 12 bases between. CDR3 sequence reads: CASSLGSGLGTDTQYF. In DNA form, the CDR3 reads TGTGCCAGCAGCTTAGGATCGGGACTGGGCACAGATACGCAGTATTTT. Variable domain in full (rest from reference TRBV7-2 and TRBJ2-3): GAGVSQSPSNKVTEKGKDVELRCDPISGHTALYWYRQSLGQGLEFLIYFQGNSAPDKSGLPSDRFSAERTGGSVSTLTIQRTQQEDSAVYLCASSLGSGLGTDTQYFGPGTRLTVL.

This clonotype showed up many times. The DNA for the CDR3 is TGTGCCAGCAGCTTCCGGACCCCAACCTCTAGCGGGAGAGCGAATGAGCAGTTCTTC. The encoded protein is CASSFRTPTSSGRANEQFF. The chain has TRBV7-6 and TRBJ2-1; 10 bases agree with TRBD2. This CDR3 has 19 amino acids. Germline trimming cut 3 bases from V and 7 bases from J; bases unmatched to any gene: 18. Germline values: CDR1 SGHVS, CDR2 FNYEAQ.

This clonotype appeared many times. The rearrangement links TRBV7-9 to TRBJ2-1, with D possibly being TRBD1 (5 bases). CDR1 is SEHNR and CDR2 is FQNEAQ in the germline V gene (reference sequence). The CDR3 extends over 11 amino acids. Trimming shortened V by 5 bases and J by 8 bases, and 7 bases separated the two germline ends. CDR3 sequence (DNA): TGTGCCAGCAGCCAGGGCGATGAGCAGTTCTTC. Its protein is CASSQGDEQFF.

This chain connects TRBV29-1 to TRBJ1-5; possible D gene TRBD1, 6 bases. Trimming pared 4 bases from V and 5 bases from J, leaving 12 bases between. Germline-derived CDR1 and CDR2 are SQVTM and ANQGSEA. CDR3 length equals 13 residues. The DNA of the CDR3 is TGCAGCGTTGGAGCGGGGGCGGATCAGCCCCAGCATTTT. It yields the protein CSVGAGADQPQHF.

The chain combines TRBV18 with TRBJ1-5; 7 bases are a match to TRBD1. The V gene's germline CDR1 is KGHSH and CDR2 LQKENI. This CDR3 has 17 residues. The V gene end was trimmed by 2 bases and the J gene end by 0 bases; junction bases not matched to a gene: 7. In nucleotides, the CDR3 is TGTGCCAGCTCACCAACGGCAGGGGGTTATAGCAATCAGCCCCAGCATTTT. This codes for CASSPTAGGYSNQPQHF.

This chain joins TRBV20-1 and TRBJ1-2; 10 nucleotides agree with TRBD1. Germline loops: CDR1 DFQATT, CDR2 SNEGSKA (reference sequence). The CDR3 runs to 13 residues. Unmatched junction bases numbered 5, after V lost 3 bases and J lost 7 bases. The CDR3 nucleotides read TGCAGTGCTAGGACAGGGGGCGTTGTTGGCTACACCTTC. This translates into CSARTGGVVGYTF.